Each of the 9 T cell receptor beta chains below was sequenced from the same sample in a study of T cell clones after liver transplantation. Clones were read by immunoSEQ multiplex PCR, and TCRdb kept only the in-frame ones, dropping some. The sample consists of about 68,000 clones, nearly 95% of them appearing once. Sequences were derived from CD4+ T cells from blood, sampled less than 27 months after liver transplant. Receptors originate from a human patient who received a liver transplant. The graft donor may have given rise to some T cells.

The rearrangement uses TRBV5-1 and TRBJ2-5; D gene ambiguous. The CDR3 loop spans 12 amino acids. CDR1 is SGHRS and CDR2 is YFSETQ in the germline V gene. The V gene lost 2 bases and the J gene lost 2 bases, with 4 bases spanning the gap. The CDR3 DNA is TGCGCCAGCAGCTTCACGCAAGAGACCCAGTACTTC. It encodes CASSFTQETQYF.

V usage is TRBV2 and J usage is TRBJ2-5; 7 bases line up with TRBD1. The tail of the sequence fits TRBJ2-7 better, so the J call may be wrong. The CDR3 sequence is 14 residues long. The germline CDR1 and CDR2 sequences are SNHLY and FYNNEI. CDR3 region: CASSPGQPTYEQYF. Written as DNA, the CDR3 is TGTGCCAGCAGTCCGGGACAGCCGACCTACGAGCAGTACTTC.

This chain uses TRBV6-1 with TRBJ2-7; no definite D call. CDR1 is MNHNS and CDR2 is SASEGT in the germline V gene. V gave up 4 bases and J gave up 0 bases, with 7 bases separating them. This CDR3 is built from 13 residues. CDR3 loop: CASSALISYEQYF. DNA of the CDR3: TGTGCCAGCAGTGCGTTGATCTCCTACGAGCAGTACTTC.

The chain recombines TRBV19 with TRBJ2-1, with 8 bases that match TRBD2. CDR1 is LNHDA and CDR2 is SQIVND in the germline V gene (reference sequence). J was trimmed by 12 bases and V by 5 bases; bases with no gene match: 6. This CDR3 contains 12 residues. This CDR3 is CASSSSGRGQFF. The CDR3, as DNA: TGTGCCAGTAGTTCGAGCGGGAGAGGGCAGTTCTTC.

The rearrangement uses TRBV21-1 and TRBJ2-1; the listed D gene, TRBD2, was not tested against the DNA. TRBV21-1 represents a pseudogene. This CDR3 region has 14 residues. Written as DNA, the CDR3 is TGTGCCAGCAGCAAAGTAGGGCAGAGGGATGAGCAGTTCTTC. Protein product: CASSKVGQRDEQFF.

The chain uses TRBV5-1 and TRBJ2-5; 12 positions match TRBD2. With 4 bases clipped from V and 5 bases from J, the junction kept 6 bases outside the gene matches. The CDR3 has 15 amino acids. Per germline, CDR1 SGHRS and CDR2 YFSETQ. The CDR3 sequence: CASSPGLAGEETQYF. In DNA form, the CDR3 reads TGCGCCAGCAGCCCGGGACTAGCGGGCGAGGAGACCCAGTACTTC.

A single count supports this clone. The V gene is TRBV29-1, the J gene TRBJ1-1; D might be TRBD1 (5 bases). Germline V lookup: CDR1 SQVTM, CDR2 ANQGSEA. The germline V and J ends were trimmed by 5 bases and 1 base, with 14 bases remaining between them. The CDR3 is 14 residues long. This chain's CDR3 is CSVQADRPNTEAFF. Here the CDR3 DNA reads TGCAGCGTTCAGGCCGACAGACCGAACACTGAAGCTTTCTTT.

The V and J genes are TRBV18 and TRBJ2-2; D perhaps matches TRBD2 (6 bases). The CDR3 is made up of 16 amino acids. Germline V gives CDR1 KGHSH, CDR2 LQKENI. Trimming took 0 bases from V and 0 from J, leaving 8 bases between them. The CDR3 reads CASSPPPGANTGELFF. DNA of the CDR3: TGTGCCAGCTCACCACCGCCGGGGGCGAACACCGGGGAGCTGTTTTTT.

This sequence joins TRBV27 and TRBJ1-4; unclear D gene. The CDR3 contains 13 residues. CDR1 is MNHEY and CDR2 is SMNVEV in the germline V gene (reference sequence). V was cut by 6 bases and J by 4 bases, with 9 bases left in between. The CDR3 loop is CASSRNGNEKLFF. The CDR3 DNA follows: TGTGCCAGCAGCCGGAATGGTAATGAAAAACTGTTTTTT.